The next 10 T cell receptor beta chains were all read from a single sample in a study of a mutant IDH1 vaccine in newly diagnosed glioma. No antigens are known for them. The sample's time point: week 5, during vaccination. A 20-mer mutant IDH1 peptide at 300 ug was injected subcutaneously with topical imiquimod. Libraries were prepared by immunoSEQ multiplex PCR; TCRdb keeps only in-frame clonotypes and omits some of them. The table lists 60,000 or so clones, over 80% of them singletons. This specimen consisted of PBMCs, obtained from a glioma patient whose treatment included an IDH1 peptide vaccine. The receptors come from a woman in her 40s with glioma.

The CDR3 bases are TGTGCCAGCAGCTTAGCCCGGACAGGGCCCGAGGTGAACACTGAAGCTTTCTTT. Amino acids: CASSLARTGPEVNTEAFF. The V call is TRBV7-2, the J call TRBJ1-1; TRBD1 agrees at 8 bases. The CDR3 has 18 residues. Germline lookup yields CDR1 SGHTA and CDR2 FQGNSA. J lost 0 bases, V lost 0 bases, and 9 bases had no gene match.

This sequence joins TRBV19 and TRBJ1-4; TRBD1 matches 8 bases. Germline V CDR1 and CDR2: LNHDA, SQIVND (reference sequence). Trimming took 6 bases from V and 3 from J; bases not matched to a gene: 6. The length of the CDR3 is 15 residues. The CDR3 DNA follows: TGTGCCAGTAGCCAAAACAGGGGGTCTAATGAAAAACTGTTTTTT. Translated: CASSQNRGSNEKLFF.

The chain links TRBV20-1 to TRBJ1-1; TRBD1 is a possible D gene (5 bases). The CDR3 loop spans 11 amino acids. The germline V and J ends were trimmed by 6 bases and 12 bases, with 17 bases remaining between them. Germline CDR1 and CDR2: DFQATT and SNEGSKA (reference sequence). In DNA form, the CDR3 reads TGCAGTGCCCCGAAGGGGACGGGATCTTTCTTT. This encodes CSAPKGTGSFF.

The CDR3 loop is CASSDPGNLGSGELFF. Written as DNA, the CDR3 is TGTGCCAGCAGTGACCCTGGGAATTTAGGGTCCGGGGAGCTGTTTTTT. The chain is built from TRBV25-1 and TRBJ2-2; D not certain. V lost 3 bases and J 6 bases, leaving 17 bases between the germline ends. The length of the CDR3 is 16 residues. Germline CDR1 MGHDK, CDR2 SYGVNS. Full variable domain (missing parts from reference TRBV25-1 and TRBJ2-2): EADIYQTPRYLVIGTGKKITLECSQTMGHDKMYWYQQDPGMELHLIHYSYGVNSTEKGDLSSESTVSRIRTEHFPLTLESARPSHTSQYLCASSDPGNLGSGELFFGEGSRLTVL.

This chain links TRBV7-8 with TRBJ1-5; possible D gene TRBD1, 5 bases. This CDR3 has 15 residues. The ends were cut back, 8 bases at V and 3 bases at J, with 17 bases in the middle. The germline CDR1 and CDR2 sequences are SGHVS and FQNEAQ. The CDR3 region has the DNA TGTGCCAGCTCGACGGGGGGGACCTCCAATCAGCCCCAGCATTTT. It translates to CASSTGGTSNQPQHF.

This chain links TRBV5-1 with TRBJ1-2; 9 nucleotides align to TRBD1. The CDR3 length is 14 residues. Germline assignment: CDR1 SGHRS and CDR2 YFSETQ. The junction had 6 bases not matched to a gene; V was cut back by 1 base and J by 8 bases. The CDR3: CASSLRQGDVGYTF. In nucleotides, the CDR3 is TGCGCCAGCAGCTTGAGACAGGGGGATGTGGGCTACACCTTC.

V usage is TRBV18 and J usage is TRBJ1-4; TRBD1 aligns across 8 bases. Trimming cost V 4 bases and J 6 bases; bases outside gene matches: 4. Germline values: CDR1 KGHSH, CDR2 LQKENI. The CDR3 sequence is 14 residues long. CDR3 residues: CASSQGTGYEKLFF. DNA of the CDR3: TGTGCCAGCTCACAGGGGACAGGCTATGAAAAACTGTTTTTT.

The chain is built from TRBV25-1 and TRBJ2-3; D possibly corresponds to TRBD2 (5 bases). The CDR3 has 14 residues. CDR1 MGHDK and CDR2 SYGVNS come from the germline V gene. The germline V and J ends were trimmed by 10 bases and 1 base, with 15 bases remaining between them. For the CDR3, the DNA is TGTGCCACCTCCGACTCGCGGGGCACAGATACGCAGTATTTT. This gives the protein CATSDSRGTDTQYF.

The chain carries TRBV6-1 and TRBJ1-2; D gene ambiguous. V lost 7 bases to trimming and J lost 2 bases, with 17 bases between them. This CDR3 has 15 amino acids. Germline CDR1 reads MNHNS; CDR2 reads SASEGT. The CDR3 here is CASTPEGSTNYGYTF. CDR3 nucleotides: TGTGCCAGCACCCCGGAAGGCAGTACGAACTATGGCTACACCTTC.

The V gene is TRBV4-1, the J gene TRBJ1-1; no clear D gene. V lost 0 bases and J lost 1, with 6 bases in between. CDR1 is MGHRA and CDR2 is YSYEKL in the germline V gene. CDR3 size: 14 residues. CDR3 loop: CASSQEGRNTEAFF. The CDR3 DNA is TGCGCCAGCAGCCAAGAGGGGAGGAACACTGAAGCTTTCTTT.